The 23 T cell receptor beta chains below all came from one sample that was sequenced in a study of response to subunit inactivated influenza vaccine. Each CDR3 protein gets one entry after TCRdb re-called the RT-PCR reads with MiXCR. The sample records 500,000 to 550,000 distinct CDR3 sequences, 20% to 25% being singletons. These records were also assigned to another study, of T cells expressing NK-cell markers. In that study: TCR beta cDNA was generated via 5'RACE template switching incorporating UMIs.

The specimen comprised CD4+ T cells sorted from PBMCs, sampled about 11 days after vaccination. These receptors came from a man aged 50-60 years who received an inactivated influenza vaccine.

This clonotype was counted at least ten times. V and J are TRBV5-1 and TRBJ1-1, with 8 bases fitting TRBD1. The CDR3 is 14 amino acids. Germline values: CDR1 SGHRS, CDR2 YFSETQ. Trimming cost V 4 bases and J 7 bases; bases outside gene matches: 9. The CDR3 spells CASSLRQGRNEAFF. The CDR3, as DNA: TGCGCCAGCAGCCTTCGACAGGGGAGGAATGAAGCTTTCTTT. The full variable domain, rest sourced from reference TRBV5-1 and TRBJ1-1, is KAGVTQTPRYLIKTRGQQVTLSCSPISGHRSVSWYQQTPGQGLQFLFEYFSETQRNKGNFPGRFSGRQFSNSRSEMNVSTLELGDSALYLCASSLRQGRNEAFFGQGTRLTVV.

This clonotype was counted between two and nine times. The chain combines TRBV12-3 or TRBV12-4 with TRBJ1-1; no clear D gene. The CDR3 contains 13 residues. Between the trimmed V and J ends, which lost 6 bases and 3 bases, there was a span of 11 bases. The CDR3 loop is CASRETWDTEAFF. CDR3 nucleotide sequence: TGTGCCAGCAGGGAAACATGGGACACTGAAGCTTTCTTT.

This sequence joins TRBV3-1 and TRBJ2-7; 9 bases fit TRBD1. V lost 4 bases, J lost 5 bases, and 9 bases stayed unmatched. CDR3 length equals 15 residues. The V gene's germline CDR1 is LGHDT and CDR2 YNNKEL (reference sequence). CDR3: CASSRSDRGVHEQYF. Here the CDR3 DNA reads TGTGCCAGCAGCCGGTCGGACAGGGGCGTTCACGAGCAGTACTTC.

This clonotype was seen more than once but under ten times. J is TRBJ1-2 and V is TRBV7-6, with a tentative D call TRBD1 (5 bases). The CDR3 sequence is 14 residues long. Germline V gives CDR1 SGHVS, CDR2 FNYEAQ. V lost 5 bases and J 7 bases, leaving 17 bases between the germline ends. The CDR3 spells CASSLGDPGRGYTF. The CDR3 DNA sequence: TGTGCCAGCAGCCTAGGGGACCCAGGTCGTGGCTACACCTTC.

This clonotype was recorded a few times. The chain links TRBV7-9 to TRBJ2-1, with 9 bases aligning to TRBD1. The CDR3 has 17 residues. Germline CDR1 reads SEHNR; CDR2 reads FQNEAQ (reference sequence). V was pared by 4 bases and J by 9 bases, with 16 bases of the junction left unmatched. CDR3 DNA sequence: TGTGCCAGCAGCTATTCGCCGGGACAGGGAAAAGAGGGTGAGCAGTTCTTC. It specifies CASSYSPGQGKEGEQFF.

Only a few counts were recorded for this clonotype. The chain combines TRBV7-3 with TRBJ2-6, with D hard to call. In germline, CDR1 is SGHTA, CDR2 FQGTGA. CDR3 length equals 16 residues. V was cut by 0 bases and J by 0 bases, with 6 bases left in between. This CDR3 is CASSLTKSSGANVLTF. The CDR3 nucleotides read TGTGCCAGCAGCTTAACTAAGAGCTCTGGGGCCAACGTCCTGACTTTC.

J is TRBJ1-2 and V is TRBV12-3 or TRBV12-4, with 8 bases fitting TRBD1. This CDR3 spans 15 amino acids. J gave up 7 bases and V 3 bases, and 10 bases lay outside the gene matches. The CDR3 nucleotides read TGTGCCAGCAGTTTTACGAGACAGGGGTTTGTTGGCTACACCTTC. This translates into CASSFTRQGFVGYTF.

This chain connects TRBV20-1 to TRBJ2-3; D possibly uses TRBD1 or TRBD2 (5 bases each). The ends were cut back, 0 bases at V and 7 bases at J, with 11 bases in the middle. Germline V gene data show CDR1 as DFQATT and CDR2 as SNEGSKA (reference sequence). CDR3 length: 13 amino acids. CDR3 nucleotides: TGCAGTGCTAGAGATCAGAGGGGATATACGCAGTATTTT. Translated: CSARDQRGYTQYF.

A word on this clonotype: This may be a read error: a much more frequent sequence differs by one nucleotide. This chain uses TRBV20-1 with TRBJ2-7; 7 positions agree with TRBD2. The CDR3 has 12 amino acids. Germline CDR1 and CDR2: DFQATT and SNEGSKA (reference sequence). Trimming took 1 base from V and 4 from J; bases not matched to a gene: 1. CDR3 sequence reads: CSARAGGYEQYF. The DNA of the CDR3 is TGCAGTGCTAGAGCGGGGGGTTACGAGCAGTACTTC.

The chain carries TRBV20-1 and TRBJ1-1; D is perhaps TRBD1 (5 bases). V was pared by 0 bases and J by 1 base, with 18 bases between. Germline V lookup: CDR1 DFQATT, CDR2 SNEGSKA (reference sequence). The CDR3 spans 17 residues. The CDR3 protein is CSARDGGRSWGNTEAFF. The CDR3 DNA reads as TGCAGTGCTAGAGATGGGGGTAGGAGCTGGGGGAACACTGAAGCTTTCTTT.

The rearrangement uses TRBV7-2 and TRBJ1-2, with D unclear. Germline V gene lookup returns CDR1 SGHTA and CDR2 FQGNSA. The CDR3 extends over 12 amino acids. Trimming removed 10 bases from V and 1 base from J, with 10 bases in between. CDR3 DNA sequence: TGTGCCATTTCGGGGTTTAACTATGGCTACACCTTC. It translates to CAISGFNYGYTF.

V is TRBV7-9 and J is TRBJ1-6, with D possibly being TRBD1 (5 bases). V shed 1 base and J shed 13 bases, with 17 bases lying between them. The CDR3 is 15 residues long. Germline assignment: CDR1 SEHNR and CDR2 FQNEAQ (reference sequence). In DNA form, the CDR3 reads TGTGCCAGCAGCTTAGGCGACAGCTATCAGGTTCCCCTCCACTTT. Protein: CASSLGDSYQVPLHF. Supplemented by reference TRBV7-9 and TRBJ1-6, the full variable domain reads DTGVSQNPRHKITKRGQNVTFRCDPISEHNRLYWYRQTLGQGPEFLTYFQNEAQLEKSRLLSDRFSAERPKGSFSTLEIQRTEQGDSAMYLCASSLGDSYQVPLHFGNGTRLTVT.

The chain couples TRBV18 to TRBJ2-1, with D possibly being TRBD1 (5 bases). Deletions cut 5 bases from V and 7 bases from J, with 18 bases between. This CDR3 has 15 residues. Per germline, CDR1 KGHSH and CDR2 LQKENI. The CDR3 region has the DNA TGTGCCAGCTCATGGGAACGAGTTGGGGCGAATGAGCAGTTCTTC. As protein: CASSWERVGANEQFF. The full variable domain, in which reference TRBV18 and TRBJ2-1 provide the parts outside the CDR3, is NAGVMQNPRHLVRRRGQEARLRCSPMKGHSHVYWYRQLPEEGLKFMVYLQKENIIDESGMPKERFSAEFPKEGPSILRIQQVVRGDSAAYFCASSWERVGANEQFFGPGTRLTVL.

The chain is built from TRBV11-1 and TRBJ2-7, with 8 bases that match TRBD1. Germline loops: CDR1 SGHAT, CDR2 FQDESV (reference sequence). This CDR3 has 20 amino acids. Losses at the gene ends were 1 base for V and 3 bases for J; bases not matched to a gene: 20. The CDR3 bases are TGTGCCAGCAGCTTAGGCCCCGCGACAGGGGCCGCCAATCCCAACTACGAGCAGTACTTC. Its translation: CASSLGPATGAANPNYEQYF. The full variable domain, with the rest looked up from reference TRBV11-1 and TRBJ2-7, is EAEVAQSPRYKITEKSQAVAFWCDPISGHATLYWYRQILGQGPELLVQFQDESVVDDSQLPKDRFSAERLKGVDSTLKIQPAELGDSAMYLCASSLGPATGAANPNYEQYFGPGTRLTVT.

This clonotype was picked up a small number of times. The V call is TRBV6-1, the J call TRBJ1-1; 12 nucleotides line up with TRBD1. This CDR3 region has 17 residues. Germline CDR1 is MNHNS and CDR2 is SASEGT. With V trimmed by 4 bases and J by 0 bases, 6 bases remained unmatched. The CDR3, as DNA: TGTGCCAGCAGTGGGGGGACAGGGGGCTGGATGAACACTGAAGCTTTCTTT. Protein: CASSGGTGGWMNTEAFF.

The rearrangement links TRBV2 to TRBJ2-1, with D maybe TRBD1 (6 bases). Trimming took off 7 bases at V and 5 bases at J, with 12 bases between the two ends. CDR3 size: 13 residues. CDR1 is SNHLY, CDR2 FYNNEI, per germline. This chain's CDR3 is CASKRDTDNEQFF. CDR3 sequence (DNA): TGTGCCAGCAAAAGGGACACCGACAATGAGCAGTTCTTC.

This clonotype was detected ten times or more. The chain uses TRBV20-1 and TRBJ2-7, with 9 bases lining up with TRBD2. With 6 bases clipped from V and 6 bases from J, the junction kept 15 bases outside the gene matches. Germline V CDR1 and CDR2: DFQATT, SNEGSKA (reference sequence). The CDR3 extends over 15 amino acids. Here the CDR3 DNA reads TGCAGTGCCACCCCTGGTGGCGGGAGGGCCCGCGAGCAGTACTTC. Translation gives CSATPGGGRAREQYF.

The chain carries TRBV29-1 and TRBJ2-7; TRBD1 matches at 8 bases. V dropped 4 bases and J dropped 7; count of bases not matched to a gene: 12. The CDR3 is 14 amino acids. Germline V gene sequence: CDR1 SQVTM, CDR2 ANQGSEA. The CDR3 region has the DNA TGCAGCGTTGGGTCAGGGACAGGCGCTTTGGAGCAGTACTTC. This sequence encodes CSVGSGTGALEQYF.

The CDR3 is CASSPTPAGGNEQFF. The CDR3 nucleotides read TGTGCCAGTAGCCCGACTCCTGCCGGAGGCAATGAGCAGTTCTTC. The chain has TRBV19 and TRBJ2-1, with D possibly matching TRBD2 (5 bases). Germline CDR1 reads LNHDA; CDR2 reads SQIVND (reference sequence). The germline V and J ends were trimmed by 6 bases and 6 bases, with 18 bases remaining between them. This CDR3 is built from 15 residues.

The rearrangement joins TRBV6-5 to TRBJ1-1; possible D gene TRBD1, 6 bases. The CDR3 is 18 residues long. The germline V and J ends were trimmed by 0 bases and 1 base, with 18 bases remaining between them. The V gene's germline CDR1 is MNHEY and CDR2 SVGAGI. The CDR3, as DNA: TGTGCCAGCAGTTACTCTGCCGCCGGAAGCAGGGGGAACACTGAAGCTTTCTTT. Its protein is CASSYSAAGSRGNTEAFF.

This clonotype was counted a few times. This sequence joins TRBV6-6 and TRBJ2-3; D ambiguous. The germline V and J ends were trimmed by 10 bases and 6 bases, with 11 bases remaining between them. Germline loops: CDR1 MNHNY, CDR2 SVGAGI (reference sequence). CDR3 length equals 11 residues. The CDR3: CATTVRDTQYF. The CDR3 nucleotides read TGTGCCACCACCGTCCGGGATACGCAGTATTTT.

This clonotype was observed a handful of times. The CDR3 region has the DNA TGTGCCACCAGCGGATCCAGTTACGAAAAACTGTTTTTT. Amino acid sequence: CATSGSSYEKLFF. J is TRBJ1-4 and V is TRBV15; the D is unclear. CDR1 is LNHNV, CDR2 YYDKDF, per germline (reference sequence). There are 13 residues in the CDR3. Trimming stripped 5 bases from V and 8 bases from J, with 12 bases between.

This clonotype was seen more than once but under ten times. The chain is built from TRBV6-2 or TRBV6-3 and TRBJ2-6; 11 nucleotides match TRBD1. Trimming cost V 6 bases and J 2 bases; bases outside gene matches: 6. The CDR3 is 17 amino acids. Germline V gene lookup returns CDR1 MNHEY and CDR2 SVGEGT. The CDR3 DNA follows: TGTGCCAGCAGACGGACAGGGGGCGTCGCTGGGGCCAACGTCCTGACTTTC. Translating gives CASRRTGGVAGANVLTF.